A single sample is the source of the 21 T cell receptor beta chains below, sequenced in a study of T cell responses to AZD1222 COVID-19 vaccine. Clones were read by immunoSEQ multiplex PCR, and TCRdb kept only the in-frame ones, dropping some. The table has 80,000 to 100,000 clones, 80% to 90% seen once. The sample was peripheral blood, taken on day 0 of AZD1222 vaccination. The receptor set was obtained from an adult in good health.

This chain uses TRBV10-3 with TRBJ2-1; 12 bases are a match to TRBD2. Germline CDR1 and CDR2: ENHRY and SYGVKD. This CDR3 spans 14 amino acids. The J segment lost 6 bases and the V segment lost 7 bases, leaving 4 bases of the junction unmatched. CDR3 in amino acids: CAITASGRGNEQFF. Here the CDR3 DNA reads TGTGCCATCACAGCTAGCGGGAGGGGCAATGAGCAGTTCTTC.

The chain recombines TRBV5-4 with TRBJ1-3; D is unclear. This CDR3 has 16 amino acids. Germline-derived CDR1 and CDR2 are SGHNT and YYREEE (reference sequence). Trimming pared 4 bases from V and 4 bases from J, leaving 18 bases between. CDR3 residues: CASSNRWTGKGNTIYF. Written as DNA, the CDR3 is TGTGCCAGCAGCAACCGATGGACCGGGAAGGGAAACACCATATATTTT.

V gene TRBV6-6 combines with J gene TRBJ1-2; TRBD1 might be the D (6 bases). Per germline, CDR1 MNHNY and CDR2 SVGAGI (reference sequence). This CDR3 is 13 amino acids long. V gave up 7 bases and J gave up 7 bases, with 16 bases separating them. The CDR3 sequence is CASTRQQGLGYTF. The CDR3 DNA reads as TGTGCCAGCACCCGTCAGCAGGGGCTTGGCTACACCTTC.

As for this clone: This same CDR3 is encoded by further DNA sequences in the sample. The rearrangement joins TRBV7-9 to TRBJ1-5; D is ambiguous. Trimming took off 1 base at V and 5 bases at J, with 6 bases between the two ends. The germline CDR1 and CDR2 sequences are SEHNR and FQNEAQ (reference sequence). CDR3 length equals 13 residues. In DNA form, the CDR3 reads TGTGCCAGCAGCTTAGAGGCAGATCAGCCCCAGCATTTT. Protein: CASSLEADQPQHF. Full variable domain (rest looked up from reference TRBV7-9 and TRBJ1-5): DTGVSQNPRHKITKRGQNVTFRCDPISEHNRLYWYRQTLGQGPEFLTYFQNEAQLEKSRLLSDRFSAERPKGSFSTLEIQRTEQGDSAMYLCASSLEADQPQHFGDGTRLSIL.

The chain carries TRBV18 and TRBJ1-1; D gene uncertain. V was cut by 3 bases and J by 1 base, with 6 bases left in between. The germline CDR1 and CDR2 sequences are KGHSH and LQKENI. The CDR3 spans 13 residues. This CDR3 is CASSPTWNTEAFF. The CDR3 DNA reads as TGTGCCAGCTCACCCACATGGAACACTGAAGCTTTCTTT. Looking up the rest from reference TRBV18 and TRBJ1-1 gives the full variable domain: NAGVMQNPRHLVRRRGQEARLRCSPMKGHSHVYWYRQLPEEGLKFMVYLQKENIIDESGMPKERFSAEFPKEGPSILRIQQVVRGDSAAYFCASSPTWNTEAFFGQGTRLTVV.

The rearrangement uses TRBV5-5 and TRBJ1-2; TRBD1 agrees at 8 bases. The junction had 8 bases not matched to a gene; V was cut back by 3 bases and J by 1 base. The CDR3 spans 16 residues. Germline V gene sequence: CDR1 SGHKS, CDR2 YYEKEE (reference sequence). The CDR3 sequence: CASSYPTGGGNYGYTF. The CDR3 nucleotides are TGTGCCAGCAGCTACCCAACAGGGGGAGGTAACTATGGCTACACCTTC.

This clone was counted a single time. The chain is built from TRBV3-1 (or the pseudogene TRBV3-2) and TRBJ2-1, with 8 bases identical to TRBD1. The CDR3 runs to 15 residues. Germline V gene sequence: CDR1 LGHDT, CDR2 YNNKEL (reference sequence). V was pared by 1 base and J by 10 bases, with 9 bases of the junction left unmatched. CDR3 coding DNA: TGTGCCAGCAGCCAAGTTGGACAGGGTCTGGAGGAGCAGTTCTTC. This translates into CASSQVGQGLEEQFF.

V and J are TRBV11-1 and TRBJ2-7; TRBD2 agrees at 8 bases. From germline, CDR1 is SGHAT and CDR2 FQDESV (reference sequence). Germline trimming cut 6 bases from V and 0 bases from J; bases unmatched to any gene: 7. The CDR3 runs 15 residues. The CDR3 DNA sequence: TGTGCCAGCAGTCACGGGAGGGGGTACTCCTACGAGCAGTACTTC. Translating gives CASSHGRGYSYEQYF.

The chain couples TRBV7-2 to TRBJ2-1; 9 nucleotides agree with TRBD1. Germline assignment: CDR1 SGHTA and CDR2 FQGNSA. The V segment lost 6 bases and the J segment 2 bases; nucleotides outside the gene matches: 8. This CDR3 is built from 16 residues. The CDR3 sequence: CASSRTGQGPYNEQFF. The CDR3 bases are TGTGCCAGCAGTCGAACGGGACAGGGCCCCTACAATGAGCAGTTCTTC.

The chain links TRBV5-1 to TRBJ1-1; the match to TRBD1 covers 7 bases. The V gene's germline CDR1 is SGHRS and CDR2 YFSETQ. V dropped 2 bases and J dropped 3; count of bases not matched to a gene: 1. The CDR3 sequence is 13 residues long. This chain's CDR3 is CASSFTGDTEAFF. CDR3 in DNA: TGCGCCAGCAGCTTCACAGGGGACACTGAAGCTTTCTTT.

The genes are TRBV24-1 and TRBJ1-2; 10 bases are a match to TRBD1. The CDR3 is 15 amino acids. In germline, CDR1 is KGHDR, CDR2 SFDVKD. V was clipped by 4 bases and J by 3 bases; unmatched bases: 4. In DNA, the CDR3 is TGTGCCACCAGTGAACGCGGACAGGGGGACTATGGCTACACCTTC. The encoded protein is CATSERGQGDYGYTF.

The chain links TRBV9 to TRBJ1-3; D not resolved. V lost 6 bases, J lost 3 bases, and 7 bases lay in between. CDR1 is SGDLS and CDR2 is YYNGEE in the germline V gene. There are 12 residues in the CDR3. CDR3 region: CASKGGGNTIYF. The DNA of the CDR3 is TGTGCCAGCAAGGGTGGTGGAAACACCATATATTTT.

V and J are TRBV10-3 and TRBJ2-1; weak D call: TRBD1 (5 bases). The CDR3 spans 12 residues. The V gene's germline CDR1 is ENHRY and CDR2 SYGVKD. The V end lost 8 bases, the J end lost 5 bases, and 10 bases lay between the germline ends. The CDR3 region is CAIDQGDNEQFF. The CDR3 nucleotides read TGTGCCATCGACCAAGGGGACAATGAGCAGTTCTTC.

The V call is TRBV5-1, the J call TRBJ1-3; 7 bases fit TRBD1. Germline CDR1 is SGHRS and CDR2 is YFSETQ. The length of the CDR3 is 14 residues. V trimming: 6 bases; J trimming: 2 bases; junction bases outside the gene matches: 5. The CDR3 here is CASTAQGAGNTIYF. The CDR3 coding sequence is TGCGCCAGCACGGCTCAGGGGGCTGGAAACACCATATATTTT.

The CDR3 sequence: CASRSGPRFTDTQYF. CDR3 bases: TGTGCCAGCAGATCCGGGCCCCGCTTCACAGATACGCAGTATTTT. The chain employs TRBV7-9 and TRBJ2-3, with unresolved D. Germline V lookup: CDR1 SEHNR, CDR2 FQNEAQ (reference sequence). The CDR3 contains 15 residues. Trimming pared 6 bases from V and 2 bases from J, leaving 15 bases between.

The V and J genes are TRBV7-9 and TRBJ1-4, with D perhaps TRBD1 (5 bases). The V end lost 3 bases, the J end lost 7 bases, and 9 bases lay between the germline ends. The V gene's germline CDR1 is SEHNR and CDR2 FQNEAQ (reference sequence). This CDR3 has 13 amino acids. The chain's CDR3 is CASSLNQGEKLFF. The CDR3 DNA is TGTGCCAGCAGCTTGAATCAGGGTGAAAAACTGTTTTTT.

This sequence joins TRBV7-2 and TRBJ1-4; 9 bases match TRBD1. V lost 1 base and J lost 12; bases outside the gene matches: 9. Germline V gives CDR1 SGHTA, CDR2 FQGNSA. The CDR3 contains 15 residues. CDR3 loop: CASSLGGTGRMELFF. CDR3 sequence (DNA): TGTGCCAGCAGCTTAGGTGGGACAGGGCGTATGGAACTGTTTTTT.

J is TRBJ2-1 and V is TRBV7-9; D unclear. The ends were cut back, 9 bases at V and 10 bases at J, with 16 bases in the middle. CDR1 and CDR2 from the germline V gene are SEHNR and FQNEAQ (reference sequence). The CDR3 contains 12 residues. CDR3 bases: TGTGCCAGTAACTACAAGGAAGTAGAGCAGTTCTTC. Residues: CASNYKEVEQFF.

The rearrangement links TRBV6-5 to TRBJ2-3; D remains ambiguous. V gave up 0 bases and J gave up 0 bases, with 7 bases separating them. Germline CDR1 and CDR2: MNHEY and SVGAGI. This CDR3 has 15 amino acids. The CDR3 loop reads CASSYSGRSTDTQYF. CDR3 nucleotides: TGTGCCAGCAGTTACTCGGGCAGGAGCACAGATACGCAGTATTTT.

This chain connects TRBV7-8 to TRBJ1-5; D unclear. Trimming cost V 1 base and J 4 bases, with 8 bases left between them. The CDR3 runs 14 residues. Germline CDR1 SGHVS, CDR2 FQNEAQ. This chain's CDR3 is CASSLGAGNQPQHF. The CDR3 DNA reads TGTGCCAGCAGCTTAGGGGCGGGGAATCAGCCCCAGCATTTT. Full variable domain (remainder filled in from reference TRBV7-8 and TRBJ1-5): GAGVSQSPRYKVAKRGQDVALRCDPISGHVSLFWYQQALGQGPEFLTYFQNEAQLDKSGLPSDRFFAERPEGSVSTLKIQRTQQEDSAVYLCASSLGAGNQPQHFGDGTRLSIL.

This clone appeared a few times. V is TRBV28 and J is TRBJ1-4; D is undetermined. CDR1 and CDR2 (germline): MDHEN, SYDVKM. The CDR3 has 10 amino acids. V was shortened by 10 bases and J by 7 bases, with 7 bases between the two germline ends. The CDR3 coding sequence is TGTGCCACCAAGGGTGAAAAACTGTTTTTT. Amino acids: CATKGEKLFF. The variable domain in full, with the rest retrieved from reference TRBV28 and TRBJ1-4, is DVKVTQSSRYLVKRTGEKVFLECVQDMDHENMFWYRQDPGLGLRLIYFSYDVKMKEKGDIPEGYSVSREKKERFSLILESASTNQTSMYLCATKGEKLFFGSGTQLSVL.